At least ten counts were recorded for the clone carrying this T cell receptor beta chain. The data were taken from a study of T cells in Graves' hyperthyroidism and ophthalmopathy. TCR beta CDR3 sequences were amplified from RNA transcripts. Carried out on the TCR CDR3, a first-round RT-PCR used the HTBI primer set. TCRdb ran MiXCR on the multiplex PCR reads and lists one entry per CDR3 protein. The sample yields over 500,000 distinct CDR3 sequences, 17% seen once. The CDR3 spans 14 residues. The germline CDR1 and CDR2 sequences are GTSNPN and SVGIG (reference sequence). The V end lost 4 bases, the J end lost 1 base, and 11 bases lay between the germline ends.

The chain couples TRBV30 to TRBJ1-5, with D hard to call. Sequenced input: blood. The TCR comes from a woman aged 18-35 years with Graves' ophthalmopathy. The CDR3 reads CAWIPLGSNQPQHF. The CDR3 DNA reads as TGTGCCTGGATCCCCCTTGGGAGCAATCAGCCCCAGCATTTT.